Following are 21 T cell receptor beta chains from one sample sequenced in a study of cytomegalovirus exposure and HLA in healthy donors. Researchers ran the PCR with 60 Vbeta and 13 Jbeta primers. Assay: immunoSEQ multiplex PCR; the TCRdb copy retains only in-frame clones and omits some. The table includes over 150,000 clones, 70% to 90% detected once. The sample comprised PBMCs. These receptor sequences come from a woman between 18 and 29 years old in good health and CMV-seronegative.

This rearrangement joins TRBV11-3 to TRBJ2-2; no firm D call. This CDR3 is built from 12 residues. The germline V gene has CDR1 SGHNT and CDR2 YENEEA. Between the trimmed V and J ends, which lost 3 bases and 6 bases, there was a span of 5 bases. CDR3 amino acids: CASSFSPGELFF. The CDR3 nucleotides are TGTGCCAGCAGCTTCTCTCCCGGGGAGCTGTTTTTT.

This clone came up a few times. The chain recombines TRBV25-1 with TRBJ1-1; the match to TRBD1 covers 9 bases. J gave up 1 base and V 7 bases, and 4 bases lay outside the gene matches. CDR3 length: 14 residues. Germline CDR1 MGHDK, CDR2 SYGVNS. As DNA, the CDR3 is TGTGCCAGCACCCCGACAGGGGGGAACACTGAAGCTTTCTTT. Protein product: CASTPTGGNTEAFF.

The chain links TRBV10-3 to TRBJ1-6; TRBD1 matches 7 bases. Germline lookup yields CDR1 ENHRY and CDR2 SYGVKD. The CDR3 runs to 13 residues. V was pared by 6 bases and J by 5 bases, with 1 base of the junction left unmatched. DNA for the CDR3: TGTGCCATCAGCGGGACAGATAATTCACCCCTCCACTTT. Amino acid sequence: CAISGTDNSPLHF.

The V call is TRBV5-1, the J call TRBJ2-7; 9 bases agree with TRBD2. The CDR3 has 15 amino acids. With 0 bases clipped from V and 4 bases from J, the junction kept 5 bases outside the gene matches. Per germline, CDR1 SGHRS and CDR2 YFSETQ. The CDR3 reads CASSLELAGVYEQYF. The CDR3 DNA reads as TGCGCCAGCAGCTTGGAACTAGCGGGCGTGTACGAGCAGTACTTC.

The rearrangement links TRBV18 to TRBJ1-1; D uncertain. Trimming removed 0 bases at V and 0 bases at J, with 8 bases between. Germline-derived CDR1 and CDR2 are KGHSH and LQKENI. The CDR3 spans 15 residues. The CDR3 region has the DNA TGTGCCAGCTCACCACCTCGGTTCGTGAACACTGAAGCTTTCTTT. Its translation: CASSPPRFVNTEAFF.

This rearrangement joins TRBV11-3 to TRBJ2-2; the D gene is possibly TRBD1 (5 bases). CDR1 SGHNT and CDR2 YENEEA come from the germline V gene. CDR3 size: 17 residues. V gave up 0 bases and J gave up 8 bases, with 19 bases separating them. This chain's CDR3 is CASSLEDRGTGSGELFF. CDR3 coding DNA: TGTGCCAGCAGCTTAGAGGATAGGGGTACCGGATCGGGGGAGCTGTTTTTT.

The CDR3 here is CASSVQGLRDFYTF. The CDR3 coding sequence is TGTGCCAGCAGCGTACAGGGGTTACGGGATTTCTACACCTTC. The V and J genes are TRBV5-4 and TRBJ1-2; 7 bases align to TRBD1. Germline trimming cut 4 bases from V and 10 bases from J; bases unmatched to any gene: 13. This CDR3 region has 14 residues. Germline V gene data show CDR1 as SGHNT and CDR2 as YYREEE (reference sequence).

This sequence joins TRBV11-2 and TRBJ2-5; 10 bases line up with TRBD2. Trimming at V came to 5 bases and at J to 1 base, leaving 7 bases not matched to a gene. The CDR3 covers 16 residues. CDR1 is SGHAT and CDR2 is FQNNGV in the germline V gene. CDR3 loop: CASSQGPSGSQETQYF. In nucleotides, the CDR3 is TGTGCCAGCAGCCAGGGGCCTAGCGGGAGCCAAGAGACCCAGTACTTC.

A single count supports this clone. The chain recombines TRBV29-1 with TRBJ1-2; unclear D gene. Germline V CDR1 and CDR2: SQVTM, ANQGSEA. This CDR3 has 12 amino acids. V lost 0 bases and J lost 7, with 9 bases in between. This chain's CDR3 is CSVEDFQFGYTF. For the CDR3, the DNA is TGCAGCGTTGAAGATTTTCAGTTTGGCTACACCTTC.

This rearrangement joins TRBV19 to TRBJ1-5; D not resolved. This CDR3 has 17 residues. The V end was cut by 4 bases, the J end by 1 base, with 17 bases between. Germline V gene lookup returns CDR1 LNHDA and CDR2 SQIVND (reference sequence). Here the CDR3 reads CASSTYWAGVSNQPQHF. CDR3 nucleotide sequence: TGTGCCAGTAGTACCTATTGGGCGGGTGTAAGCAATCAGCCCCAGCATTTT.

There are a few counts of this clone. The rearrangement uses TRBV7-3 and TRBJ2-7; 9 positions match TRBD1. The germline CDR1 and CDR2 sequences are SGHTA and FQGTGA. This CDR3 has 14 residues. The V gene end was trimmed by 1 base and the J gene end by 9 bases; junction bases not matched to a gene: 7. The CDR3 coding sequence is TGTGCCAGCAGCTTAAGCCCGGGACAGGGTGCGCAGTACTTC. It specifies CASSLSPGQGAQYF.

The V call is TRBV6-6, the J call TRBJ2-6, with 10 bases aligning to TRBD1. The CDR3 consists of 16 residues. CDR1 and CDR2 from the germline V gene are MNHNY and SVGAGI (reference sequence). The junction had 4 bases not matched to a gene; V was cut back by 5 bases and J by 3 bases. The CDR3: CASSLGQGGGANVLTF. The CDR3 nucleotides read TGTGCCAGCAGTCTCGGACAGGGGGGTGGGGCCAACGTCCTGACTTTC.

V is TRBV7-9 and J is TRBJ2-2, with a tentative D call TRBD1 (5 bases). This CDR3 has 17 amino acids. Trimming left V 2 bases short and J 3 bases short, with 16 bases between. Germline CDR1 reads SEHNR; CDR2 reads FQNEAQ (reference sequence). Written as DNA, the CDR3 is TGTGCCAGCAGCTTAACCGCCCCCGACAGTTACACCGGGGAGCTGTTTTTT. Translation gives CASSLTAPDSYTGELFF.

This chain links TRBV10-1 with TRBJ2-2, with D tentatively TRBD2 (5 bases). There are 15 residues in the CDR3. Per germline, CDR1 WNHNN and CDR2 SYGVQD (reference sequence). V lost 5 bases to trimming and J lost 4 bases, with 14 bases between them. The CDR3, as DNA: TGCGCCAGCAGTCTGAACCTCGGAGGCACCGGGGAGCTGTTTTTT. Encoded protein: CASSLNLGGTGELFF.

This chain uses TRBV7-3 with TRBJ2-3; 10 bases map to TRBD2. The CDR3 consists of 15 residues. The V gene end was trimmed by 5 bases and the J gene end by 0 bases; junction bases not matched to a gene: 2. The germline gives CDR1 SGHTA, CDR2 FQGTGA. CDR3 sequence (DNA): TGTGCCAGCAGCGAGACTAGCGGGAGCACAGATACGCAGTATTTT. Translation gives CASSETSGSTDTQYF.

The CDR3 region has the DNA TGTGCCAGCAGCTTACACCGGGACAGGCCCTACAATGAGCAGTTCTTC. Translation gives CASSLHRDRPYNEQFF. The chain carries TRBV11-3 and TRBJ2-1, with TRBD1 matching 8 bases. J was trimmed by 2 bases and V by 2 bases; bases with no gene match: 5. The CDR3 has 16 residues. Germline assignment: CDR1 SGHNT and CDR2 YENEEA. Drawing the rest from reference TRBV11-3 and TRBJ2-1, the complete variable domain is EAGVVQSPRYKIIEKKQPVAFWCNPISGHNTLYWYLQNLGQGPELLIRYENEEAVDDSQLPKDRFSAERLKGVDSTLKIQPAELGDSAVYLCASSLHRDRPYNEQFFGPGTRLTVL.

This clone was observed a single time. The chain carries TRBV6-5 and TRBJ1-1; TRBD1 might be the D (5 bases). CDR1 and CDR2 from the germline V gene are MNHEY and SVGAGI. The CDR3 is 13 residues long. V was pared by 6 bases and J by 1 base, with 9 bases between. The CDR3 bases are TGTGCCAGCAGGAGACAGAAGAACACTGAAGCTTTCTTT. Its translation is CASRRQKNTEAFF.

This clone appeared once. V gene TRBV5-8 combines with J gene TRBJ2-3; D possibly corresponds to TRBD2 (6 bases). CDR1 and CDR2 (germline): SGHTS, YDEGEE. V lost 4 bases and J 0 bases, leaving 15 bases between the germline ends. The CDR3 covers 16 residues. In nucleotides, the CDR3 is TGTGCCAGCAGCCCCAGTCTAGCGCTAAGCACAGATACGCAGTATTTT. Amino acids: CASSPSLALSTDTQYF. The complete variable domain, with remaining parts taken from reference TRBV5-8 and TRBJ2-3, reads EAGVTQSPTHLIKTRGQQATLRCSPISGHTSVYWYQQALGLGLQFLLWYDEGEERNRGNFPPRFSGRQFPNYSSELNVNALELEDSALYLCASSPSLALSTDTQYFGPGTRLTVL.

Comment on this clone: The same CDR3 arises from other DNA sequences in this sample as well. This chain links TRBV5-6 with TRBJ1-1; D might be TRBD1 (5 bases). CDR1 and CDR2 (germline): SGHDT, YYEEEE. This CDR3 spans 16 amino acids. V was cut by 2 bases and J by 0 bases, with 14 bases left in between. The CDR3 coding sequence is TGTGCCAGCAGCTTTGGCCTGCAGGGTGTGAACACTGAAGCTTTCTTT. Translation gives CASSFGLQGVNTEAFF.

The chain recombines TRBV18 with TRBJ1-5, with 8 nucleotides matching TRBD1. V shed 5 bases, J shed 5 bases, and the junction held 8 bases outside the gene matches. Germline CDR1 and CDR2: KGHSH and LQKENI. The CDR3 is made up of 15 amino acids. The chain's CDR3 is CASSTGQGPYQPQHF. For the CDR3, the DNA is TGTGCCAGCTCAACCGGACAGGGCCCCTATCAGCCCCAGCATTTT.

This chain connects TRBV11-3 to TRBJ2-7; 10 nucleotides align to TRBD2. CDR3 length: 15 residues. Trimming cost V 1 base and J 5 bases; bases outside gene matches: 5. From germline, CDR1 is SGHNT and CDR2 YENEEA. CDR3 bases: TGTGCCAGCAGCTTAGGCACTAGCGGGATTGACGAGCAGTACTTC. Translating it yields CASSLGTSGIDEQYF.